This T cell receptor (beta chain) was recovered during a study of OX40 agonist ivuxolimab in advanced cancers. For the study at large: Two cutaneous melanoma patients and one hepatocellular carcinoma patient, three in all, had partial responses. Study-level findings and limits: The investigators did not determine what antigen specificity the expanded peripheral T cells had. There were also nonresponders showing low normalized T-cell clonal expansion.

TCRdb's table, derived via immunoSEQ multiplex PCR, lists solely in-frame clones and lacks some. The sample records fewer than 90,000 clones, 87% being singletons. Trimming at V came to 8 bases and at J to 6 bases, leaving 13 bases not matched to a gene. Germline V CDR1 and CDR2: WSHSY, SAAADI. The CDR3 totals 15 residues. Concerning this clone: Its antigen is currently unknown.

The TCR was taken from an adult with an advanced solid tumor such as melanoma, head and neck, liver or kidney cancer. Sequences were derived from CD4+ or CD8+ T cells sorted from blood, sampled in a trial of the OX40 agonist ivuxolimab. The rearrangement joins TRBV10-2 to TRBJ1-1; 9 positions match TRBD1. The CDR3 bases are TGCGCCAGCTGGGGGGCCGACAGGGGGACTGCTGAAGCTTTCTTT. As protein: CASWGADRGTAEAFF.